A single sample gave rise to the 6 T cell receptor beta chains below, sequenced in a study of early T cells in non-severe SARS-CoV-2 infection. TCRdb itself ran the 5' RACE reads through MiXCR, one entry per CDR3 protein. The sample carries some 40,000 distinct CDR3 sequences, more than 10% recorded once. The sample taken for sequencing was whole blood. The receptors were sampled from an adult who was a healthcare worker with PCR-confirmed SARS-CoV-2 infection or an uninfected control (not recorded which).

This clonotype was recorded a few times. DNA of the CDR3: TGTGCCAGCAGTCCCCTTGTCAAGGGTGAGCAGTTCTTC. It translates to CASSPLVKGEQFF. This chain links TRBV6-2 or TRBV6-3 with TRBJ2-1; D is undetermined. Germline V lookup: CDR1 MNHEY, CDR2 SVGEGT. V lost 5 bases and J lost 9, with 14 bases in between. There are 13 residues in the CDR3.

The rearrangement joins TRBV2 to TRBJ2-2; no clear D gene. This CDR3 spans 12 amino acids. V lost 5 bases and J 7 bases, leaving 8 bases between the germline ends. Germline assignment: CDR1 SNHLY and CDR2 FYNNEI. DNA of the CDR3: TGTGCCAGCAGTCGATTCGACGGGGAGCTGTTTTTT. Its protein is CASSRFDGELFF. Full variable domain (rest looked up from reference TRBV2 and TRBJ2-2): EPEVTQTPSHQVTQMGQEVILRCVPISNHLYFYWYRQILGQKVEFLVSFYNNEISEKSEIFDDQFSVERPDGSNFTLKIRSTKLEDSAMYFCASSRFDGELFFGEGSRLTVL.

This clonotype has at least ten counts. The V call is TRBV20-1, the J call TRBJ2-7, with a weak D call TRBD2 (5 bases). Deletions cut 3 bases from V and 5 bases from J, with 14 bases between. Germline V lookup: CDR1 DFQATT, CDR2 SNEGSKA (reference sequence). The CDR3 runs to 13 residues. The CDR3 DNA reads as TGCAGTGCTAGCAGGCTAGAGGGCGACGAGCAGTACTTC. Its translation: CSASRLEGDEQYF.

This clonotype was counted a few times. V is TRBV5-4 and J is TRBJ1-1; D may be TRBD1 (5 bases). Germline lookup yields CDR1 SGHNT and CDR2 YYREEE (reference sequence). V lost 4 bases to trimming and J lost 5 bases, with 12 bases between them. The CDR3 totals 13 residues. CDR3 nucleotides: TGTGCCAGCAGCCCCGGGGGTAGGACTGAAGCTTTCTTT. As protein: CASSPGGRTEAFF.

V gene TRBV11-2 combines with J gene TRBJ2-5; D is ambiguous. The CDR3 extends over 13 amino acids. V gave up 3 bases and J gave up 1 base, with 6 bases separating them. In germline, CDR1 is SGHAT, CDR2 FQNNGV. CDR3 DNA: TGTGCCAGCAGCTTCGGCTTCCAAGAGACCCAGTACTTC. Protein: CASSFGFQETQYF.

CDR3 sequence (DNA): TGTGCCAGCAGTGATGCAGGGAAAAACATTCAGTACTTC. Translating it yields CASSDAGKNIQYF. The gene calls are TRBV2 and TRBJ2-4, with a tentative D call TRBD1 (5 bases). The V gene's germline CDR1 is SNHLY and CDR2 FYNNEI. CDR3 length equals 13 residues. The V and J ends lost 3 bases and 4 bases respectively, with 7 bases between them.